The next 10 T cell receptor beta chains were all read from a single sample in a study of CXCR3-negative and CXCR3-positive naive CD8 T cells (dated by TCRdb to between 2018 and 2020). This sample was sequenced with a NextSeq 550. The Human TCR Profiling Kit (MiLaboratory) was used to prepare UMI-labeled 5' RACE TRB cDNA libraries. Once TCRdb had reprocessed the reads, it stored one entry per CDR3 protein sequence and supplied no DNA. Per the sample table, the count is around 47,000 distinct CDR3 sequences. The ten top clones hold approximately 14% of the sample. The source material was memory CD8+ T cells from blood. What the cell subset or site label conveys for this sample: conventional CD8+ memory T cells (TMEM), sorted as controls. Receptors originate from a human donor in good health. Some clones in this sample may be carry-over from other donors' samples.

This clonotype is labeled medium-sized based on frequency. The CDR3: CSARDSGDTEAFF. V is TRBV20-1 and J is TRBJ1-1; there is no DNA to check the TCRdb D call of TRBD1. Germline CDR1 reads DFQATT; CDR2 reads SNEGSKA (reference sequence). The CDR3 extends over 13 amino acids.

This sequence joins TRBV7-9 and TRBJ2-7; TCRdb returns TRBD1, unconfirmable since there is no DNA. CDR3 length equals 14 residues. Germline V gives CDR1 SEHNR, CDR2 FQNEAQ (reference sequence). The chain's CDR3 is CASSPPGASYEQYF. The whole variable domain, filled in from reference TRBV7-9 and TRBJ2-7, reads DTGVSQNPRHKITKRGQNVTFRCDPISEHNRLYWYRQTLGQGPEFLTYFQNEAQLEKSRLLSDRFSAERPKGSFSTLEIQRTEQGDSAMYLCASSPPGASYEQYFGPGTRLTVT.

The CDR3 here is CASSEGQGLTDTQYF. The chain has TRBV4-1 and TRBJ2-3; as DNA is missing, the TRBD1 call by TCRdb cannot be tested. The CDR3 runs 15 residues. CDR1 and CDR2 from the germline V gene are MGHRA and YSYEKL.

The chain uses TRBV20-1 and TRBJ2-1. In germline, CDR1 is DFQATT, CDR2 SNEGSKA (reference sequence). The CDR3 sequence is 11 residues long. The chain's CDR3 is CSARPHNEQFF.

The rearrangement links TRBV29-1 to TRBJ1-2; without DNA, the TCRdb call of TRBD1 cannot be checked. Germline CDR1 and CDR2: SQVTM and ANQGSEA. This CDR3 spans 12 amino acids. CDR3 sequence: CSVKGTGYGYTF.

V and J are TRBV12-3 or TRBV12-4 and TRBJ1-1; TCRdb's D gene call, TRBD1, goes unchecked for lack of DNA. The CDR3 has 13 amino acids. The CDR3 sequence is CASTPDRATEAFF.

The genes are TRBV18 and TRBJ2-1; without DNA, the TCRdb call of TRBD1 cannot be checked. The V gene's germline CDR1 is KGHSH and CDR2 LQKENI. CDR3 size: 15 residues. CDR3 sequence: CASSADRGPLNEQFF.

The V and J genes are TRBV19 and TRBJ2-1; TCRdb lists TRBD1, though no DNA is available to test this call. Germline V CDR1 and CDR2: LNHDA, SQIVND (reference sequence). The CDR3 has 16 amino acids. CDR3 loop: CASSIDTGSSYNEQFF. The whole variable domain, remainder taken from reference TRBV19 and TRBJ2-1, is DGGITQSPKYLFRKEGQNVTLSCEQNLNHDAMYWYRQDPGQGLRLIYYSQIVNDFQKGDIAEGYSVSREKKESFPLTVTSAQKNPTAFYLCASSIDTGSSYNEQFFGPGTRLTVL.

J is TRBJ1-2 and V is TRBV27. The CDR3 covers 15 residues. Germline V gene data show CDR1 as MNHEY and CDR2 as SMNVEV (reference sequence). This chain's CDR3 is CASSFPPPGVNGYTF.

This sequence joins TRBV28 and TRBJ2-3. Germline V gives CDR1 MDHEN, CDR2 SYDVKM. The CDR3 spans 17 residues. CDR3 region: CASSLARGSGLYDTQYF.